The 12 T cell receptor beta chains given below trace back to one sample, sequenced in a study of T cell responses to AZD1222 COVID-19 vaccine. Measured with immunoSEQ multiplex PCR; TCRdb has only the in-frame clones, and not every one. Found here are 90,000 to 95,000 clones, about 90% of them singletons; the top ten hold about 7.5%. The sequences come from peripheral blood, collected on day 0 of AZD1222 vaccination. These receptor sequences come from an adult in good health.

This chain links TRBV5-8 with TRBJ1-1; possible D gene TRBD1, 6 bases. CDR1 and CDR2 from the germline V gene are SGHTS and YDEGEE. V lost 5 bases to trimming and J lost 1 base, with 9 bases between them. This CDR3 contains 13 residues. CDR3 sequence: CASRSDRNTEAFF. CDR3 in DNA: TGTGCCAGCAGATCGGACAGGAACACTGAAGCTTTCTTT. The entire variable domain, with the rest obtained from reference TRBV5-8 and TRBJ1-1, is as follows: EAGVTQSPTHLIKTRGQQATLRCSPISGHTSVYWYQQALGLGLQFLLWYDEGEERNRGNFPPRFSGRQFPNYSSELNVNALELEDSALYLCASRSDRNTEAFFGQGTRLTVV.

This chain joins TRBV4-3 and TRBJ1-3; TRBD1 might be the D (5 bases). This CDR3 comprises 16 residues. V gave up 0 bases and J gave up 0 bases, with 9 bases separating them. Germline values: CDR1 LGHNA, CDR2 YSLEER. The CDR3 protein is CASSQDLGASGNTIYF. DNA for the CDR3: TGCGCCAGCAGCCAAGATCTCGGGGCCTCTGGAAACACCATATATTTT.

V gene TRBV6-5 combines with J gene TRBJ1-1, with D possibly matching TRBD1 (5 bases). The germline V gene has CDR1 MNHEY and CDR2 SVGAGI. Trimming removed 6 bases from V and 7 bases from J, with 12 bases in between. The CDR3 extends over 12 amino acids. DNA for the CDR3: TGTGCCAGCAGCCTCGGGGGGGTTGAAGCTTTCTTT. It yields the protein CASSLGGVEAFF.

The V and J genes are TRBV10-3 and TRBJ1-4, with TRBD1 as a possible D gene (6 bases). The CDR3 is 13 residues long. Trimming stripped 6 bases from V and 3 bases from J, with 8 bases between. Germline CDR1 is ENHRY and CDR2 is SYGVKD. The CDR3 sequence is CAIRAGANEKLFF. The CDR3 DNA sequence: TGTGCCATCAGGGCAGGGGCTAATGAAAAACTGTTTTTT.

The chain uses TRBV27 and TRBJ1-1, with TRBD1 matching over 10 bases. The V and J ends lost 3 bases and 11 bases, in that order; junction bases with no gene match: 3. This CDR3 has 12 residues. Germline CDR1 is MNHEY and CDR2 is SMNVEV (reference sequence). The CDR3 DNA reads as TGTGCCAGCAGTTTGACAGGGGGCGCGGCTTTCTTT. Translating gives CASSLTGGAAFF.

This clone showed up just a few times. This rearrangement joins TRBV15 to TRBJ2-6; D is perhaps TRBD1 (6 bases). Trimming removed 0 bases from V and 0 bases from J, with 6 bases in between. The CDR3 contains 16 residues. Germline V CDR1 and CDR2: LNHNV, YYDKDF (reference sequence). The CDR3 here is CATSREQGSGANVLTF. The CDR3 region has the DNA TGTGCCACCAGCAGAGAACAGGGCTCTGGGGCCAACGTCCTGACTTTC.

The CDR3 DNA is TGTGCCGGTTCGGGACTAGCGGACAACACCGGGGAGCTGTTTTTT. Translation gives CAGSGLADNTGELFF. The rearrangement links TRBV9 to TRBJ2-2; 11 nucleotides agree with TRBD2. CDR1 is SGDLS and CDR2 is YYNGEE in the germline V gene. The CDR3 runs to 15 residues. The ends lost 10 bases at V and 2 bases at J; junction bases unmatched: 7.

The V call is TRBV12-3 or TRBV12-4, the J call TRBJ1-1; no clear D. The CDR3 has 13 residues. The germline V and J ends were trimmed by 3 bases and 4 bases, with 9 bases remaining between them. The CDR3 coding sequence is TGTGCCAGCAGTTTGTTAAGCGGCACTGAAGCTTTCTTT. Protein sequence: CASSLLSGTEAFF.

The rearrangement uses TRBV24-1 and TRBJ1-5, with D hard to call. In germline, CDR1 is KGHDR, CDR2 SFDVKD. The V end was cut by 0 bases, the J end by 8 bases, with 22 bases between. The CDR3 runs to 18 residues. CDR3 in amino acids: CATSDLFCGRRGNKPQHF. The CDR3 coding sequence is TGTGCCACCAGTGATTTGTTTTGCGGCAGAAGAGGGAATAAGCCCCAGCATTTT.

V gene TRBV19 combines with J gene TRBJ2-1; 12 bases line up with TRBD1. The V gene end was trimmed by 2 bases and the J gene end by 8 bases; junction bases not matched to a gene: 4. This CDR3 region has 15 residues. Germline CDR1 is LNHDA and CDR2 is SQIVND (reference sequence). CDR3 in DNA: TGTGCCAGTAGTATATGGGACAGGGGGCAGGATGAGCAGTTCTTC. This encodes CASSIWDRGQDEQFF.

J is TRBJ1-2 and V is TRBV6-5, with a weak D call TRBD1 (6 bases). This CDR3 is 14 amino acids long. Trimming stripped 2 bases from V and 1 base from J, with 8 bases between. CDR1 MNHEY and CDR2 SVGAGI come from the germline V gene. Here the CDR3 DNA reads TGTGCCAGCAGTTACGGACAGAGTAACTATGGCTACACCTTC. Translating gives CASSYGQSNYGYTF.

This rearrangement joins TRBV27 to TRBJ1-2, with D possibly being TRBD1 (6 bases). Trimming left V 4 bases short and J 6 bases short, with 9 bases between. The germline V gene has CDR1 MNHEY and CDR2 SMNVEV (reference sequence). This CDR3 has 12 amino acids. CDR3 protein: CASSSYRDGYTF. For the CDR3, the DNA is TGTGCCAGCAGTTCCTACAGGGATGGCTACACCTTC.